Below, 3 T cell receptor beta chains from the same sample are listed, as sequenced in a study of blood T cell repertoires in COVID-19. Assay used: immunoSEQ multiplex PCR; TCRdb lists only in-frame clones, some missing. Of roughly 50,000 clones in the sample, 80% to 90% were seen once. Sequencing was performed on peripheral blood. The receptor source for this set is a human donor in a cohort sampled during active COVID-19.

The chain employs TRBV18 and TRBJ1-1; TRBD1 is a possible D gene (6 bases). Germline assignment: CDR1 KGHSH and CDR2 LQKENI. With 3 bases removed from V and 0 bases from J, the gap between germline ends came to 11 bases. This CDR3 contains 15 residues. CDR3 protein: CASSPLTGLNTEAFF. DNA of the CDR3: TGTGCCAGCTCACCGTTGACAGGTTTGAACACTGAAGCTTTCTTT.

The chain recombines TRBV19 with TRBJ1-5; tentatively, D is TRBD1 (5 bases). Trimming left V 3 bases short and J 3 bases short, with 6 bases between. This CDR3 contains 13 residues. CDR1 and CDR2 (germline): LNHDA, SQIVND (reference sequence). The CDR3 here is CASSMTDNQPQHF. The CDR3 coding sequence is TGTGCCAGTAGTATGACAGACAATCAGCCCCAGCATTTT.

The V call is TRBV3-1 (or the pseudogene TRBV3-2), the J call TRBJ2-7; D is undetermined. Germline V CDR1 and CDR2: LGHDT, YNNKEL (reference sequence). Deletions cut 4 bases from V and 4 bases from J, with 14 bases between. CDR3 length: 14 residues. The chain's CDR3 is CASSPVAGVYEQYF. The CDR3 DNA is TGTGCCAGCAGCCCAGTGGCAGGCGTGTACGAGCAGTACTTC.